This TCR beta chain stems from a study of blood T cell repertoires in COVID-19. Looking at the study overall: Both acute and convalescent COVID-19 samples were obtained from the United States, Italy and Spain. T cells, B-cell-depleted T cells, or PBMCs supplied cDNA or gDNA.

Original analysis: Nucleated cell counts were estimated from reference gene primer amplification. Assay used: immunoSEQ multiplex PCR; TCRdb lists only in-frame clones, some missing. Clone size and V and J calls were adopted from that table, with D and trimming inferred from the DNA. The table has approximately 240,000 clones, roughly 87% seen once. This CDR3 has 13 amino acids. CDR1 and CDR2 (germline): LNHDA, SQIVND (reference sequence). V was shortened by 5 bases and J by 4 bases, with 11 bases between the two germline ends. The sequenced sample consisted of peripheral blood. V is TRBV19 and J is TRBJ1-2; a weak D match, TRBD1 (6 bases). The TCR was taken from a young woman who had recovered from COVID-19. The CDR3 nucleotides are TGTGCCAGTAGTCTGGGACAATCCTATGGCTACACCTTC. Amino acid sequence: CASSLGQSYGYTF.